Presented here are 3 T cell receptor beta chains from one specimen sequenced in a study of Ad26.COV2.S vaccination and SARS-CoV-2 variants. As for treatment: around 19 received Ad26.COV2.S at low or high dose, single or two shots; five or six received placebo; per-sample allocation not given. Material that was analyzed had been drawn on day 63 after the first vaccine or placebo injection. Data came from immunoSEQ multiplex PCR; TCRdb stores just in-frame clones and leaves some out. The profile shows around 380,000 clones, around 85% of them singletons. The sequencing here drew on peripheral blood, taken in a trial of Ad26.COV2.S vaccine versus placebo. The source is a person between 18 and 65 years old who received the Ad26.COV2.S COVID-19 vaccine or a placebo.

This chain links TRBV10-2 with TRBJ1-4; D remains unclear. The germline CDR1 and CDR2 sequences are WSHSY and SAAADI. The V end lost 1 base, the J end lost 13 bases, and 10 bases lay between the germline ends. The CDR3 has 12 residues. The CDR3 spells CASSEYLEGLFF. In nucleotides, the CDR3 is TGCGCCAGCAGTGAGTACTTGGAAGGACTGTTTTTT.

The chain joins TRBV27 to TRBJ2-6; TRBD1 agrees at 7 bases. Germline-derived CDR1 and CDR2 are MNHEY and SMNVEV (reference sequence). The J segment lost 3 bases and the V segment lost 2 bases, leaving 7 bases of the junction unmatched. The CDR3 covers 17 residues. The CDR3: CASSLKGAVYGANVLTF. The CDR3, as DNA: TGTGCCAGCAGTTTAAAGGGGGCGGTTTATGGGGCCAACGTCCTGACTTTC.

The CDR3 DNA sequence: TGTGCCAGTAGTACGGGAGCTAGACGGAACACTGAAGCTTTCTTT. Translating it yields CASSTGARRNTEAFF. J is TRBJ1-1 and V is TRBV19; no clear D. With 4 bases removed from V and 1 base from J, the gap between germline ends came to 13 bases. Germline loops: CDR1 LNHDA, CDR2 SQIVND (reference sequence). The CDR3 consists of 15 residues.